These 4 T cell receptor beta chains were sequenced from one sample in a study of CD8+ T cells in alopecia areata. Treatment specified: oral pan-JAK inhibitor, 5-10 mg twice daily. Following RNA extraction, reverse transcription yielded cDNA that acted as the sequencing template. The table came from immunoSEQ multiplex PCR; TCRdb's copy has only in-frame clones and leaves some out. Of more than 90,000 clones listed, about 60% are singletons. The sample here was CD8+ T cells sorted from blood, taken at week 24, from a patient treated with tofacitinib. Receptors originate from a human donor with alopecia areata.

Of note for this clone: The CDR3 carries no conserved terminal phenylalanine or tryptophan, so it likely arises from a read error. DNA of the CDR3: TGTGCCAGCACATCTGGGCAAGCAGCCCGAGCTTTCCTT. Translation: CASTSGQAARAFL. This chain uses TRBV13 with TRBJ1-1; the D is unclear. CDR3 length: 13 amino acids. Trimming left V 7 bases short and J 10 bases short, with 19 bases between. Germline CDR1 PRHDT, CDR2 FYEKMQ (reference sequence).

The chain has TRBV7-9 and TRBJ1-2, with a possible D match to TRBD1 (6 bases). From germline, CDR1 is SEHNR and CDR2 FQNEAQ (reference sequence). V shed 2 bases and J shed 0 bases, with 16 bases lying between them. The CDR3 consists of 17 residues. CDR3 in DNA: TGTGCCAGCAGCTTACTTGCCTGGGGGCGGACTAACTATGGCTACACCTTC. Protein product: CASSLLAWGRTNYGYTF.

This chain links TRBV6-6 with TRBJ1-1; D gene uncertain. Deletions cut 0 bases from V and 3 bases from J, with 2 bases between. Germline loops: CDR1 MNHNY, CDR2 SVGAGI (reference sequence). CDR3 length: 12 amino acids. The CDR3 DNA follows: TGTGCCAGCAGTTACTCGGACACTGAAGCTTTCTTT. As protein: CASSYSDTEAFF.

The V call is TRBV6-1, the J call TRBJ2-7, with 9 bases identical to TRBD1. Unmatched junction bases numbered 5, after V lost 0 bases and J lost 5 bases. The CDR3 runs 15 residues. Germline lookup yields CDR1 MNHNS and CDR2 SASEGT. The CDR3, as DNA: TGTGCCAGCAGTGAAGCGGGACAGGGTTTGAACGAGCAGTACTTC. Protein sequence: CASSEAGQGLNEQYF.